Listed here are 19 T cell receptor beta chains from one sample, sequenced in a study of cytomegalovirus exposure and HLA in healthy donors. The table came from immunoSEQ multiplex PCR; TCRdb's copy has only in-frame clones and leaves some out. Of some 120,000 clones in the sample, roughly nine tenths were seen once. Input material: PBMCs. Source of these receptors: a man aged 25-45 years in good health and CMV-seronegative.

The V call is TRBV28, the J call TRBJ1-5; TRBD1 might be the D (5 bases). The CDR3 consists of 11 residues. The germline V and J ends were trimmed by 6 bases and 9 bases, with 9 bases remaining between them. Per the germline V gene, CDR1 is MDHEN and CDR2 is SYDVKM. As DNA, the CDR3 is TGTGCCAGCAGCCCCCAGGGGCCCCAGCATTTT. This gives the protein CASSPQGPQHF.

V is TRBV19 and J is TRBJ1-2, with a possible D match to TRBD1 (6 bases). Germline assignment: CDR1 LNHDA and CDR2 SQIVND (reference sequence). CDR3 length: 12 residues. Trimming removed 7 bases at V and 5 bases at J, with 11 bases between. CDR3 sequence (DNA): TGTGCCAGTAAAGACAGGTGGTATGGCTACACCTTC. It codes for CASKDRWYGYTF.

The chain uses TRBV28 and TRBJ1-2; a possible D gene is TRBD1 (6 bases). The CDR3 runs to 12 residues. V gave up 3 bases and J gave up 8 bases, with 10 bases separating them. CDR1 and CDR2 (germline): MDHEN, SYDVKM. Here the CDR3 reads CASSFTGRGYTF. In DNA form, the CDR3 reads TGTGCCAGCAGTTTTACAGGGAGAGGCTACACCTTC.

This clone was found a few times. The chain links TRBV7-2 to TRBJ1-5; D perhaps matches TRBD1 (5 bases). CDR1 is SGHTA, CDR2 FQGNSA, per germline. Trimming removed 5 bases from V and 1 base from J, with 9 bases in between. CDR3 length: 14 amino acids. CDR3 in amino acids: CASSPGGSNQPQHF. The DNA for the CDR3 is TGTGCCAGCAGCCCGGGGGGAAGCAATCAGCCCCAGCATTTT. The full variable domain, its missing parts supplied by reference TRBV7-2 and TRBJ1-5, is GAGVSQSPSNKVTEKGKDVELRCDPISGHTALYWYRQSLGQGLEFLIYFQGNSAPDKSGLPSDRFSAERTGGSVSTLTIQRTQQEDSAVYLCASSPGGSNQPQHFGDGTRLSIL.

The genes are TRBV2 and TRBJ2-3; TRBD2 agrees at 7 bases. This CDR3 contains 14 residues. The germline CDR1 and CDR2 sequences are SNHLY and FYNNEI. V dropped 2 bases and J dropped 4; count of bases not matched to a gene: 3. The CDR3 DNA reads as TGTGCCAGCAGTGAACGGACTAGTTCAGATACGCAGTATTTT. It is translated as CASSERTSSDTQYF.

The chain links TRBV27 to TRBJ2-7; D possibly corresponds to TRBD1 (6 bases). Per the germline V gene, CDR1 is MNHEY and CDR2 is SMNVEV (reference sequence). This CDR3 is built from 15 residues. With 5 bases removed from V and 0 bases from J, the gap between germline ends came to 14 bases. CDR3 amino acids: CASSLTGIPSYEQYF. CDR3 nucleotides: TGTGCCAGCAGTCTCACAGGGATACCCTCCTACGAGCAGTACTTC.

This clone came up once. The chain carries TRBV7-9 and TRBJ2-1, with D possibly being TRBD1 (6 bases). The CDR3 runs to 15 residues. The V and J ends lost 1 base and 4 bases respectively, with 11 bases between them. In germline, CDR1 is SEHNR, CDR2 FQNEAQ (reference sequence). DNA of the CDR3: TGTGCCAGCAGCTTAGTCGGACAGATATACAATGAGCAGTTCTTC. Encoded protein: CASSLVGQIYNEQFF. Supplemented by reference TRBV7-9 and TRBJ2-1, the full variable domain reads DTGVSQNPRHKITKRGQNVTFRCDPISEHNRLYWYRQTLGQGPEFLTYFQNEAQLEKSRLLSDRFSAERPKGSFSTLEIQRTEQGDSAMYLCASSLVGQIYNEQFFGPGTRLTVL.

The genes are TRBV20-1 and TRBJ2-1, with no clear D. Trimming took off 5 bases at V and 5 bases at J, with 7 bases between the two ends. Germline V lookup: CDR1 DFQATT, CDR2 SNEGSKA (reference sequence). This CDR3 is built from 11 residues. The CDR3 nucleotides are TGCAGTGCTCGACAAAACAATGAGCAGTTCTTC. Translating it yields CSARQNNEQFF.

Points on this clone: Distinct nucleotide sequences in the sample also encode this CDR3. The chain employs TRBV16 and TRBJ1-4; D remains unclear. The CDR3 runs to 12 residues. Between the trimmed V and J ends, which lost 0 bases and 10 bases, there was a span of 6 bases. CDR1 KGHSY and CDR2 FQNENV come from the germline V gene. This CDR3 reads CASSQSPRKLFF. CDR3 DNA: TGTGCCAGCAGCCAATCTCCCCGAAAACTGTTTTTT.

J is TRBJ1-1 and V is TRBV27; no firm D call. Trimming cost V 3 bases and J 2 bases, with 10 bases left between them. The CDR3 extends over 14 amino acids. From germline, CDR1 is MNHEY and CDR2 SMNVEV (reference sequence). The CDR3 nucleotides read TGTGCCAGCAGTTTGGCGGGTTCCAACACTGAAGCTTTCTTT. Protein product: CASSLAGSNTEAFF.

The J gene is TRBJ2-2, the V gene TRBV9; D is perhaps TRBD2 (6 bases). The CDR3 consists of 17 residues. The germline V and J ends were trimmed by 0 bases and 0 bases, with 12 bases remaining between them. Germline assignment: CDR1 SGDLS and CDR2 YYNGEE. CDR3 nucleotide sequence: TGTGCCAGCAGCGTAGTGAGTAGCGGAACGAACACCGGGGAGCTGTTTTTT. Protein sequence: CASSVVSSGTNTGELFF.

The CDR3 is CASSSPSGTGSTYEQYF. The DNA for the CDR3 is TGTGCCAGCAGTTCCCCATCCGGGACAGGTTCCACCTACGAGCAGTACTTC. The genes are TRBV28 and TRBJ2-7; 8 bases agree with TRBD1. CDR1 and CDR2 from the germline V gene are MDHEN and SYDVKM. V dropped 4 bases and J dropped 2; count of bases not matched to a gene: 13. The CDR3 extends over 17 amino acids. The variable domain in full, with the rest retrieved from reference TRBV28 and TRBJ2-7, is DVKVTQSSRYLVKRTGEKVFLECVQDMDHENMFWYRQDPGLGLRLIYFSYDVKMKEKGDIPEGYSVSREKKERFSLILESASTNQTSMYLCASSSPSGTGSTYEQYFGPGTRLTVT.

The chain has TRBV5-1 and TRBJ1-1; 8 bases fit TRBD1. V lost 1 base, J lost 4 bases, and 6 bases stayed unmatched. The CDR3 is 15 residues long. Germline V gene lookup returns CDR1 SGHRS and CDR2 YFSETQ. Written as DNA, the CDR3 is TGCGCCAGCAGCTTGAGGACAGGGTCAGGCACTGAAGCTTTCTTT. This sequence encodes CASSLRTGSGTEAFF.

The chain recombines TRBV11-2 with TRBJ2-7; D ambiguous. Germline V gene lookup returns CDR1 SGHAT and CDR2 FQNNGV. Between the trimmed V and J ends, which lost 1 base and 3 bases, there was a span of 4 bases. The CDR3 sequence is 12 residues long. This CDR3 reads CASSLGNYEQYF. The CDR3 coding sequence is TGTGCCAGCAGCTTAGGTAACTACGAGCAGTACTTC.

The rearrangement uses TRBV4-2 and TRBJ1-4; 8 bases fit TRBD1. The V gene end was trimmed by 4 bases and the J gene end by 0 bases; junction bases not matched to a gene: 16. The germline V gene encodes CDR1 LGHNA and CDR2 YNFKEQ. The CDR3 consists of 20 residues. DNA of the CDR3: TGTGCCAGCAGCCGAAGGGCCGGGACAGGCGGTTTGGCAACTAATGAAAAACTGTTTTTT. This codes for CASSRRAGTGGLATNEKLFF.

The chain has TRBV9 and TRBJ2-3; tentatively, D is TRBD2 (6 bases). Germline CDR1 reads SGDLS; CDR2 reads YYNGEE. Trimming pared 4 bases from V and 2 bases from J, leaving 14 bases between. The CDR3 spans 15 residues. The CDR3 spells CASSPTGGNTDTQYF. CDR3 sequence (DNA): TGTGCCAGCAGCCCGACCGGGGGTAACACAGATACGCAGTATTTT.

The V call is TRBV5-4, the J call TRBJ1-1; no clear D. Germline V gene data show CDR1 as SGHNT and CDR2 as YYREEE (reference sequence). This CDR3 has 14 amino acids. Trimming removed 3 bases from V and 1 base from J, with 10 bases in between. CDR3: CASSWTAGNTEAFF. Here the CDR3 DNA reads TGTGCCAGCAGCTGGACTGCAGGGAACACTGAAGCTTTCTTT.

In nucleotides, the CDR3 is TGTGCCAGCAGTAAACGGCGGGAGACCCAGTACTTC. Protein sequence: CASSKRRETQYF. The rearrangement uses TRBV6-5 and TRBJ2-5, with D unresolved. The CDR3 is 12 amino acids. Germline CDR1 and CDR2: MNHEY and SVGAGI. V was pared by 5 bases and J by 5 bases, with 9 bases between.

This chain uses TRBV27 with TRBJ2-5, with a possible D match to TRBD2 (7 bases). V lost 7 bases and J lost 6, with 21 bases in between. Germline V lookup: CDR1 MNHEY, CDR2 SMNVEV (reference sequence). The CDR3 covers 15 residues. CDR3 residues: CASNPAGAGAKTQYF. The CDR3 DNA sequence: TGTGCCAGCAATCCGGCGGGCGCGGGGGCGAAGACCCAGTACTTC.